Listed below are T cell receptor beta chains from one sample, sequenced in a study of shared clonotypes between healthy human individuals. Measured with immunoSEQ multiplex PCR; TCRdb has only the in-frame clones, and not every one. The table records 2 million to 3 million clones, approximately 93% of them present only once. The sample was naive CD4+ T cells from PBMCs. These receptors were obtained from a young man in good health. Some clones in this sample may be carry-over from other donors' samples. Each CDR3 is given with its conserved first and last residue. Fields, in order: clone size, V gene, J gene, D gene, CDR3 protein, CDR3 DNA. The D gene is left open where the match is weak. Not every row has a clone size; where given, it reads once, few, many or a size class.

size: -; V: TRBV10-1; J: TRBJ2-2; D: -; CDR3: CASSESGTGELFF; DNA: TGCGCCAGCAGTGAGAGCGGGACCGGGGAGCTGTTTTTT
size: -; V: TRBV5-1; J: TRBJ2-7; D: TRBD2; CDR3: CASSPGLAGDYEQYF; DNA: TGCGCCAGCAGCCCTGGACTAGCGGGGGACTACGAGCAGTACTTC
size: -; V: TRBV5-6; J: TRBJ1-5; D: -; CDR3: CASGNRGTDQPQHF; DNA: TGTGCCAGCGGTAATCGGGGGACGGATCAGCCCCAGCATTTT
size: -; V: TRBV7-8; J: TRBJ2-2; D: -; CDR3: CASSLERANTGELFF; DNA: TGTGCCAGCAGCTTAGAGCGCGCGAACACCGGGGAGCTGTTTTTT
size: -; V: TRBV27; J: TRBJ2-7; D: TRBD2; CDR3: CASSLSTSGSYEQYF; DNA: TGTGCCAGCAGTTTATCGACTAGCGGGAGTTACGAGCAGTACTTC
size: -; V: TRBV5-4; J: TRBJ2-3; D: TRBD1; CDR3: CASSLAKGTGVADTQYF; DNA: TGTGCCAGCAGCTTGGCCAAGGGGACAGGGGTCGCAGATACGCAGTATTTT
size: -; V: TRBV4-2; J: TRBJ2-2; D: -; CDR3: CASSQEQRSSRVFTGELFF; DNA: TGTGCCAGCAGCCAAGAACAGCGGTCGAGCAGGGTTTTTACCGGGGAGCTGTTTTTT
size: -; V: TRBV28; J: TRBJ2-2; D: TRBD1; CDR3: CASSLGQGATGELFF; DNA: TGTGCCAGCAGCCTCGGACAGGGGGCGACCGGGGAGCTGTTTTTT
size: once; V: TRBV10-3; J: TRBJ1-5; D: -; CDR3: CAISESAARNQPQHF; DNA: TGTGCCATCAGTGAGTCGGCGGCCCGCAATCAGCCCCAGCATTTT
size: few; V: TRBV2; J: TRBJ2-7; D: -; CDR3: CASSFSSYEQYF; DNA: TGTGCCAGCAGTTTTAGCTCCTACGAGCAGTACTTC
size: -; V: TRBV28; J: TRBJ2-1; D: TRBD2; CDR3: CASSLPTRGDNEQFF; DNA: TGTGCCAGCAGTCTCCCGACCCGGGGGGACAATGAGCAGTTCTTC
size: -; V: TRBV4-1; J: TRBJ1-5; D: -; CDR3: CASSRLLGAGQPQHF; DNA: TGCGCCAGCAGCCGCCTCTTGGGGGCAGGGCAGCCCCAGCATTTT
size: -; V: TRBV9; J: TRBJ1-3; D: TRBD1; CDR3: CASSPPDGQGTLSGNTIYF; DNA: TGTGCCAGCAGCCCACCGGATGGACAGGGGACCCTCTCTGGAAACACCATATATTTT
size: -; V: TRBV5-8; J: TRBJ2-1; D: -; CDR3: CASSLKLFANWGSYNEQFF; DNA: TGTGCCAGCAGCCTTAAACTTTTCGCGAATTGGGGCTCCTACAATGAGCAGTTCTTC
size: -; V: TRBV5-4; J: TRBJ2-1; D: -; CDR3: CASSPWAGLYNEQFF; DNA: TGTGCCAGCAGCCCATGGGCAGGCCTTTACAATGAGCAGTTCTTC
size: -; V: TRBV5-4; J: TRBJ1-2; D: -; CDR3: CASSLSRPYYGYTF; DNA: TGTGCCAGCAGCTTGTCTCGGCCCTACTATGGCTACACCTTC
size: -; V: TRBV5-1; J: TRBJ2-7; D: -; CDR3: CASSLSQAAYEQYF; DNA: TGCGCCAGCAGCTTGAGTCAGGCGGCCTACGAGCAGTACTTC
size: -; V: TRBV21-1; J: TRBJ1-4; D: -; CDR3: CASSPDSQGGKLFF; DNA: TGTGCCAGCAGCCCGGACTCCCAGGGGGGAAAACTGTTTTTT
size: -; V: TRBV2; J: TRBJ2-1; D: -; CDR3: CASQGGRYNEQFF; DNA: TGTGCCAGCCAAGGGGGGAGATACAATGAGCAGTTCTTC
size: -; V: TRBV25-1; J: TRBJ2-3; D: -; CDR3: CASSEARAADTQYF; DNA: TGTGCCAGCAGTGAGGCCCGGGCAGCAGATACGCAGTATTTT
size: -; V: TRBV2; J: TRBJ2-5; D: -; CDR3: CASTEQLQQETQYF; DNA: TGTGCCAGCACCGAGCAGCTTCAACAAGAGACCCAGTACTTC
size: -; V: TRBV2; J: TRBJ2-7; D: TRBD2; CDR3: CASRGGLFYEQYF; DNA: TGTGCCAGTCGGGGGGGGCTTTTCTACGAGCAGTACTTC
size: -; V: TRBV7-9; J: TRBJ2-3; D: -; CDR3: CASSFVASPSTDTQYF; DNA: TGTGCCAGCAGCTTCGTAGCAAGCCCTAGCACAGATACGCAGTATTTT
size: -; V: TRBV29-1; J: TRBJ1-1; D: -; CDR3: CSVFGGLDFF; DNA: TGCAGCGTTTTTGGGGGCTTGGATTTCTTT
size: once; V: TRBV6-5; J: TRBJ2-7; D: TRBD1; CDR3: CASTPSNRGYEQYF; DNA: TGTGCCAGCACCCCCTCGAACAGGGGGTATGAGCAGTACTTC
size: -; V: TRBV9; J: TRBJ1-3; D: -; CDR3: CASSATGSGNTIYF; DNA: TGTGCCAGCAGCGCAACGGGCTCTGGAAACACCATATATTTT
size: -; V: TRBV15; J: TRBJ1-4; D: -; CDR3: CATSFDGATNEKLFF; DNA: TGTGCCACCAGTTTCGACGGGGCAACTAATGAAAAACTGTTTTTT
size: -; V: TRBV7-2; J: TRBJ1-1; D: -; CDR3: CASSLSGSMGAEAFF; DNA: TGTGCCAGCAGCTTATCTGGAAGCATGGGGGCTGAAGCTTTCTTT